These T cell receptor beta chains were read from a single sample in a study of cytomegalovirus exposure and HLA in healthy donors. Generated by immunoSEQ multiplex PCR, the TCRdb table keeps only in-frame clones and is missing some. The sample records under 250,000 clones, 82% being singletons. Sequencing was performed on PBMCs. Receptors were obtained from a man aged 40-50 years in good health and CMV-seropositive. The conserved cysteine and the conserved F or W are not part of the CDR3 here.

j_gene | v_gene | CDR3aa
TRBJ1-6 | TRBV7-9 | ASRRTGENSPLH
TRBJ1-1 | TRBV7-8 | ASSRPIRDTEAF
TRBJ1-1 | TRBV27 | ASSFGGNTEAF
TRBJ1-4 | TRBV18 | ASSSEGFVGEKLF
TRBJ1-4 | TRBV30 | AWRLSLNEKLF
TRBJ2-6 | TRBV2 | ASSVRAAGANVLT
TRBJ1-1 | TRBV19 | ASSISGVNTEAF
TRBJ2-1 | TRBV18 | ASSRLADSYNEQF
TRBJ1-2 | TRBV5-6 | ASSLEFQTNYGYT
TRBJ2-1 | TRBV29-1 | SVEVGGGTYYNEQF
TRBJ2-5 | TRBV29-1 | SFVGAQETQY
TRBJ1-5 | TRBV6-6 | ASSLDSNQPQH
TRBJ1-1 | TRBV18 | ASSPFGGFNTEAF
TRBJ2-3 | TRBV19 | ASSIRGVTDTQY
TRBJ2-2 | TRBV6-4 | ASSVTGNTGELF
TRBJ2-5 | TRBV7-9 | ASSEVGGRETQY
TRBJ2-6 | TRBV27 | ASSLMGLGANVLT
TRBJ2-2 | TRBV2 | AVLFGLAGTGELF
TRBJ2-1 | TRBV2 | ASSEGWTSDEQF
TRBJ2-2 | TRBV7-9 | ASSFSPGELF
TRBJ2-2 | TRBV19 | ASSPGTTNTGELF
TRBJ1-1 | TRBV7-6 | ASSFSPLSTGNTEAF
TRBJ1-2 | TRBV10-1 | ASRSCVDRGRGGYT
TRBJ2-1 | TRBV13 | ASSFFLANNEQF
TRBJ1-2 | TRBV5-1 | ASSLLDYRYGYT
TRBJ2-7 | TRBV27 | ASSLSWTGSYEQY
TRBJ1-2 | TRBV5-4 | ASSTGQGGDYGYT
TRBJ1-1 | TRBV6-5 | ASSSRGNTEAF
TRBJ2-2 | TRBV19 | ASKPSGTSGRAGELF
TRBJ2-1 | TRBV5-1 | ASSPTSGRAAYNEQF
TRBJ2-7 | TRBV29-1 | SFTYRGSYEQY
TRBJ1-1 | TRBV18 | ASSPTTNTEAF
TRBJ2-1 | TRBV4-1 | ASSQTGQGRNEQF
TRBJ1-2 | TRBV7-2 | ASSGRTLVDYGYT
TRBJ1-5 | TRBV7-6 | ASSLLESNQPQH
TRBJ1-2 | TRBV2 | ATDQIKTGSYGYT
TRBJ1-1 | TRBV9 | ASSGTDKPNTEAF